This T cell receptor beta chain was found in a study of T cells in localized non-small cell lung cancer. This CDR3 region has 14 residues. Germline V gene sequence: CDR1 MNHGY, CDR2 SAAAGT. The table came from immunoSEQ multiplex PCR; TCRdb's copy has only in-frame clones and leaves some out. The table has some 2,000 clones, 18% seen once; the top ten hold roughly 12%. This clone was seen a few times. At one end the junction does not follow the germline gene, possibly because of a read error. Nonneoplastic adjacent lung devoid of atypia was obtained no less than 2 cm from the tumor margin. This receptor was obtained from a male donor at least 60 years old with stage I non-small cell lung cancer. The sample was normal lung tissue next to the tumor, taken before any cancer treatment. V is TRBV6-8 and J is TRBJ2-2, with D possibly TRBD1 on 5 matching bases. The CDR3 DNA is TGTGCCAGCAAAGAAACAGGATACACCAGGGAGCTGTTTTTT. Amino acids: CASKETGYTRELFF.